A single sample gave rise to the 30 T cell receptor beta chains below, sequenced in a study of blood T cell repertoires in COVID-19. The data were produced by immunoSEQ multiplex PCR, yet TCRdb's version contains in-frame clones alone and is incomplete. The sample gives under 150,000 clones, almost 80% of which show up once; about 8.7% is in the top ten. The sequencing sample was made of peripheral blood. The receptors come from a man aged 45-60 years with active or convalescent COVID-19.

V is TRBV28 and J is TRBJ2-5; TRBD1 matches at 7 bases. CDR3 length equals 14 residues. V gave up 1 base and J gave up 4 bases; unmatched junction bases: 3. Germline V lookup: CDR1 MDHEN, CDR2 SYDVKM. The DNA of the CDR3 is TGTGCCAGCAGTTTATTGAGGGGGCGAGAGACCCAGTACTTC. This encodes CASSLLRGRETQYF.

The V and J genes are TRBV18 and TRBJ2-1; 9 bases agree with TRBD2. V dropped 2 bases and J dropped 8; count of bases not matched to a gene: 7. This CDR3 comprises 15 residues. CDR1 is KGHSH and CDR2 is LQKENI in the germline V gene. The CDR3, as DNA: TGTGCCAGCTCACCAGTAGCGGGAGTTGGCTATGAGCAGTTCTTC. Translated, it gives CASSPVAGVGYEQFF.

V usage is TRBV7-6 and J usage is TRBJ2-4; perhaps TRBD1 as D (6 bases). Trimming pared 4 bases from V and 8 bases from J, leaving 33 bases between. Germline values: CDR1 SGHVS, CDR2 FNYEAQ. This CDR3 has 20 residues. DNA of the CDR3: TGTGCCAGCAGCTCCCGGCCGGGGTCCGGTGCGGCCAGGGGACGGGACATTCAGTACTTC. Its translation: CASSSRPGSGAARGRDIQYF. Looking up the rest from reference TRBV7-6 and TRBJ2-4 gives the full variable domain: GAGVSQSPRYKVTKRGQDVALRCDPISGHVSLYWYRQALGQGPEFLTYFNYEAQQDKSGLPNDRFSAERPEGSISTLTIQRTEQRDSAMYRCASSSRPGSGAARGRDIQYFGAGTRLSVL.

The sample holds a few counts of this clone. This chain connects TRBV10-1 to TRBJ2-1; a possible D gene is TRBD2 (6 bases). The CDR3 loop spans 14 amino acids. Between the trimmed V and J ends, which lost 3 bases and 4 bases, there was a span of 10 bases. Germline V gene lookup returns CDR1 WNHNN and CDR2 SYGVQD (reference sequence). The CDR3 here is CASSEAGRYNEQFF. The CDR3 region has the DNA TGCGCCAGCAGTGAAGCGGGCCGTTACAATGAGCAGTTCTTC.

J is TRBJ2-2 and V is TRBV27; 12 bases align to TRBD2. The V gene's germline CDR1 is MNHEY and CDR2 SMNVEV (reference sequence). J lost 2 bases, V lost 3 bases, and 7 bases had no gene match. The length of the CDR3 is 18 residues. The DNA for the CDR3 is TGTGCCAGCAGTTTCTTGACTAGCGGGAGCCCTAACACCGGGGAGCTGTTTTTT. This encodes CASSFLTSGSPNTGELFF.

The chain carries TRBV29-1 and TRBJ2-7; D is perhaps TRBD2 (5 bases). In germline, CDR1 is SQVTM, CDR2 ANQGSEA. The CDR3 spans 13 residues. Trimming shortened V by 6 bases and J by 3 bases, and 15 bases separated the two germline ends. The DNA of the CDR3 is TGCAGCGTAAGCGGCGGCAACTACTACGAGCAGTACTTC. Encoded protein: CSVSGGNYYEQYF.

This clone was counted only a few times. CDR3 residues: CASSLTLTGNSGNTIYF. For the CDR3, the DNA is TGTGCCAGCAGCCTAACCTTGACAGGAAACTCTGGAAACACCATATATTTT. The chain joins TRBV5-5 to TRBJ1-3, with a possible D match to TRBD1 (6 bases). This CDR3 comprises 17 residues. CDR1 is SGHKS and CDR2 is YYEKEE in the germline V gene (reference sequence). V was trimmed by 4 bases and J by 0 bases, leaving 17 bases between them.

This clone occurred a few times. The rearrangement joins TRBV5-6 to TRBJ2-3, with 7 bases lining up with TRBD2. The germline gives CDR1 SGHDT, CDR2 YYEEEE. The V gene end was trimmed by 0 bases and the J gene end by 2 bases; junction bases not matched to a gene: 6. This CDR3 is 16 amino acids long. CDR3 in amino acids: CASSLAASGFTDTQYF. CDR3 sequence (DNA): TGTGCCAGCAGCTTGGCCGCTAGCGGATTCACAGATACGCAGTATTTT.

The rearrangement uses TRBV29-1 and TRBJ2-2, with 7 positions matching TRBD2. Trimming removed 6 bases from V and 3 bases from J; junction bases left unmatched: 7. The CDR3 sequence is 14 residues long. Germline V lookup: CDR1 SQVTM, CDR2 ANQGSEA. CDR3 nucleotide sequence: TGCAGCGTATTAGGGAGGGTGGACACCGGGGAGCTGTTTTTT. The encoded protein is CSVLGRVDTGELFF.

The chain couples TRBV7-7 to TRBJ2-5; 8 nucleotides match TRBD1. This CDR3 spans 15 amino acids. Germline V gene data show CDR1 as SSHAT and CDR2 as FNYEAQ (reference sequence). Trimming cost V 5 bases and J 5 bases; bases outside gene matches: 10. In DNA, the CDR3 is TGTGCCAGCAGCCCCCCTGGGACAGGCGCCGAGACCCAGTACTTC. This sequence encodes CASSPPGTGAETQYF.

The CDR3 coding sequence is TGTGCCAGCTCACCAAGGACGGGGGTGTTTGAGGCTTTCTTT. Protein sequence: CASSPRTGVFEAFF. The rearrangement links TRBV18 to TRBJ1-1, with a weak D call TRBD1 (5 bases). Trimming removed 2 bases from V and 11 bases from J, with 18 bases in between. This CDR3 comprises 14 residues. Per germline, CDR1 KGHSH and CDR2 LQKENI.

The CDR3 here is CSVGTGKNYEQYF. CDR3 bases: TGCAGCGTAGGGACAGGGAAAAACTACGAGCAGTACTTC. This chain links TRBV29-1 with TRBJ2-7; 9 positions match TRBD1. Germline CDR1 is SQVTM and CDR2 is ANQGSEA. The ends lost 6 bases at V and 3 bases at J; junction bases unmatched: 6. The CDR3 loop spans 13 amino acids.

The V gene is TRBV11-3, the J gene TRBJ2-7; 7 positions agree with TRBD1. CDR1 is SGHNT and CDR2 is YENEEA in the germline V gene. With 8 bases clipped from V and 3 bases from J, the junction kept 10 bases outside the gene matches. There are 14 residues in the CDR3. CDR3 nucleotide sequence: TGTGCCAGCTCCGAAGGGGGCAGTATCTACGAGCAGTACTTC. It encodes CASSEGGSIYEQYF. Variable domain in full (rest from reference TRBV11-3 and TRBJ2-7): EAGVVQSPRYKIIEKKQPVAFWCNPISGHNTLYWYLQNLGQGPELLIRYENEEAVDDSQLPKDRFSAERLKGVDSTLKIQPAELGDSAVYLCASSEGGSIYEQYFGPGTRLTVT.

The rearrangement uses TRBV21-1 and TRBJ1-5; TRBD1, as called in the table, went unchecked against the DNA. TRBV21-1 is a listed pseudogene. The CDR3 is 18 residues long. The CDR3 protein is CASSLLQGSGISNQPQHF. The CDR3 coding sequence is TGTGCCAGCAGCTTACTACAGGGGTCGGGGATTAGCAATCAGCCCCAGCATTTT.

CDR3 in amino acids: CASSLRGGQGLMNTEAFF. For the CDR3, the DNA is TGTGCCAGCAGTTTGAGGGGGGGACAGGGGCTCATGAACACTGAAGCTTTCTTT. The genes are TRBV28 and TRBJ1-1, with TRBD1 matching over 10 bases. With V trimmed by 3 bases and J by 0 bases, 10 bases remained unmatched. CDR3 length: 18 residues. Germline CDR1 is MDHEN and CDR2 is SYDVKM. The whole variable domain, remainder taken from reference TRBV28 and TRBJ1-1, is DVKVTQSSRYLVKRTGEKVFLECVQDMDHENMFWYRQDPGLGLRLIYFSYDVKMKEKGDIPEGYSVSREKKERFSLILESASTNQTSMYLCASSLRGGQGLMNTEAFFGQGTRLTVV.

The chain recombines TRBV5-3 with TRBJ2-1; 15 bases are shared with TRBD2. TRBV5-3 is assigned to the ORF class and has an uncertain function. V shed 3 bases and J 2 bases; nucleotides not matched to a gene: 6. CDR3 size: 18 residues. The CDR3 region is CARSSGLAGGLTYNEQFF. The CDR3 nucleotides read TGTGCCAGAAGCTCGGGACTAGCGGGAGGACTCACCTACAATGAGCAGTTCTTC.

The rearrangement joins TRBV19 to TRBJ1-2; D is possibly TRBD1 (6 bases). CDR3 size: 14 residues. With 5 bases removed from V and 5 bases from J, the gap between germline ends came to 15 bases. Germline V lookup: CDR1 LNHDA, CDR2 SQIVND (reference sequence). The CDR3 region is CASSFPQGGYGYTF. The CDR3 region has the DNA TGTGCCAGTAGTTTTCCCCAAGGGGGATATGGCTACACCTTC. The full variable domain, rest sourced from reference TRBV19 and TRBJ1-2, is DGGITQSPKYLFRKEGQNVTLSCEQNLNHDAMYWYRQDPGQGLRLIYYSQIVNDFQKGDIAEGYSVSREKKESFPLTVTSAQKNPTAFYLCASSFPQGGYGYTFGSGTRLTVV.

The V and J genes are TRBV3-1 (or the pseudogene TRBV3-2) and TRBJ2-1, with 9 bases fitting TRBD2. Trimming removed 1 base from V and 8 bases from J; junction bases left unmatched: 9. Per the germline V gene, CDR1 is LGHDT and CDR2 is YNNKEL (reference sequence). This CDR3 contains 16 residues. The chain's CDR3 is CASSQVSSGRGHEQFF. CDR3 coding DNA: TGTGCCAGCAGCCAAGTAAGTAGCGGGAGAGGGCATGAGCAGTTCTTC.

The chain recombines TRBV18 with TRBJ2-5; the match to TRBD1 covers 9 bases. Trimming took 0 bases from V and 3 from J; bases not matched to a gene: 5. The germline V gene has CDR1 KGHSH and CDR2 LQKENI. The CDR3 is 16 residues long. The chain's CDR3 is CASSPPETGGKETQYF. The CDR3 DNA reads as TGTGCCAGCTCACCACCAGAGACAGGGGGAAAAGAGACCCAGTACTTC.

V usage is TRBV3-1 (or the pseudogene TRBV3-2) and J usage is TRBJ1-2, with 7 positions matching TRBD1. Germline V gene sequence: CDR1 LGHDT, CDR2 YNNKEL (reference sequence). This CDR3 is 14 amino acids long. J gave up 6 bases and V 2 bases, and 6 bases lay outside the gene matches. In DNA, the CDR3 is TGTGCCAGCAGCCAAATAGGGGGCGCGAATGGCTACACCTTC. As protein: CASSQIGGANGYTF.

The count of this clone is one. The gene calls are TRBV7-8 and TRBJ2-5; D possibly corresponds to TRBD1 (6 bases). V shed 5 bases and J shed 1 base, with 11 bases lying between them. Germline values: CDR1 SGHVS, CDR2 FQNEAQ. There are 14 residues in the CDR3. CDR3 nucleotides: TGTGCCAGCAGCCGCGGACAGTTCCAAGAGACCCAGTACTTC. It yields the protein CASSRGQFQETQYF. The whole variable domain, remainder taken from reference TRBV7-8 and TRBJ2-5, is GAGVSQSPRYKVAKRGQDVALRCDPISGHVSLFWYQQALGQGPEFLTYFQNEAQLDKSGLPSDRFFAERPEGSVSTLKIQRTQQEDSAVYLCASSRGQFQETQYFGPGTRLLVL.

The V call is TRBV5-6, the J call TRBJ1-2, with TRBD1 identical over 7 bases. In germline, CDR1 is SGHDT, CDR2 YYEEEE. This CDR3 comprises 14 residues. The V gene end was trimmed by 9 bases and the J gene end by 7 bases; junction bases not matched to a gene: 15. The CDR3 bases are TGTGCCACCCAAACGACGAGGGCAGGGGGTGGCTACACCTTC. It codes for CATQTTRAGGGYTF.

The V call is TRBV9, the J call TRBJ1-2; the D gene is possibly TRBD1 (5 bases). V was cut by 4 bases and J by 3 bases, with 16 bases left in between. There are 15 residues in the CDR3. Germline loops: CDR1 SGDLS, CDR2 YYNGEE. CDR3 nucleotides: TGTGCCAGCAGCCCAACGGGGGGGGATCACTATGGCTACACCTTC. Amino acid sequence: CASSPTGGDHYGYTF.

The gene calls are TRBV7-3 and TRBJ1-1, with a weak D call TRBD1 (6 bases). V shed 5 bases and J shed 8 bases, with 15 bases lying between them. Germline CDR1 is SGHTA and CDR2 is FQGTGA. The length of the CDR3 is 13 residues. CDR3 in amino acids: CASSPQKGQEAFF. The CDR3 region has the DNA TGTGCCAGCAGCCCTCAAAAGGGACAAGAAGCTTTCTTT.

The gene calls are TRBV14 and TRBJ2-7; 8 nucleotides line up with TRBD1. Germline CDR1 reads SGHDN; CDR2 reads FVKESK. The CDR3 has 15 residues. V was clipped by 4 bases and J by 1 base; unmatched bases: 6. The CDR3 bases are TGTGCCAGCAGCCCCCGGGACAGGCTTTCCTACGAGCAGTACTTC. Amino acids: CASSPRDRLSYEQYF.

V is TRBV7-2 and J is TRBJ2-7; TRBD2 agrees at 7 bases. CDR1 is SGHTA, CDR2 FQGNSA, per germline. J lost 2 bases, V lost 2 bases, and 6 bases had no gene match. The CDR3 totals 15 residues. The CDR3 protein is CASSLRSAGTYEQYF. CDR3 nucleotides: TGTGCCAGCAGCTTAAGGTCAGCGGGAACCTACGAGCAGTACTTC.

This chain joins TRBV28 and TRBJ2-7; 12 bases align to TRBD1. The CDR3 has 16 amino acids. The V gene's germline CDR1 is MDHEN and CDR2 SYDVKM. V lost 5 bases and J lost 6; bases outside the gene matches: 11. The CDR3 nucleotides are TGTGCCAGCAGTCTACCCCCCTGGGACAGGGGGCCCGAGCAGTACTTC. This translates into CASSLPPWDRGPEQYF.

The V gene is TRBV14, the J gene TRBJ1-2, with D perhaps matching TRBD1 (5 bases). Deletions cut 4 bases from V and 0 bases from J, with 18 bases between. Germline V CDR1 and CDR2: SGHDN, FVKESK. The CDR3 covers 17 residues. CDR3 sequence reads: CASSPRYFRDSNYGYTF. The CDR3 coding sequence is TGTGCCAGCAGCCCAAGATATTTCCGGGACTCTAACTATGGCTACACCTTC.

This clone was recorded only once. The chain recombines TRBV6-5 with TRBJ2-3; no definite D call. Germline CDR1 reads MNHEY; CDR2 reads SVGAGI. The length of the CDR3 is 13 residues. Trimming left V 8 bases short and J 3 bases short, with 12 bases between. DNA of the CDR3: TGTGCCAGCCTTAAAGGCGGAACAGATACGCAGTATTTT. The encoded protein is CASLKGGTDTQYF.

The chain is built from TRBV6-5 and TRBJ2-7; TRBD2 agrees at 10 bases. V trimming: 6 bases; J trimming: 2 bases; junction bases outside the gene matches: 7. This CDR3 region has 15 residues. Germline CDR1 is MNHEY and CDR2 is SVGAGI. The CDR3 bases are TGTGCCAGCAGCCGTCCTAGCGGGAGTGCCTACGAGCAGTACTTC. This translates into CASSRPSGSAYEQYF.